What follows are 12 T cell receptor beta chains derived from one specimen sequenced in a study of T cell responses to AZD1222 COVID-19 vaccine. TCRdb's table, derived via immunoSEQ multiplex PCR, lists solely in-frame clones and lacks some. In the table there are some 120,000 clones, about nine tenths of which are singletons. The sequencing here drew on peripheral blood, taken on day 0 of MenACWY control vaccination. These receptors all come from an adult in good health.

The CDR3 DNA sequence: TGTGCCTGGAAGACAGGGCCCCACACCGGGGAGCTGTTTTTT. It translates to CAWKTGPHTGELFF. V is TRBV30 and J is TRBJ2-2; 7 bases map to TRBD1. J gave up 3 bases and V 4 bases, and 5 bases lay outside the gene matches. Germline V gives CDR1 GTSNPN, CDR2 SVGIG (reference sequence). This CDR3 is 14 amino acids long.

This chain uses TRBV18 with TRBJ2-7, with D perhaps matching TRBD1 (6 bases). Trimming took 3 bases from V and 7 from J, leaving 16 bases between them. The CDR3 runs 14 residues. Germline assignment: CDR1 KGHSH and CDR2 LQKENI. CDR3 region: CASSPGTPREEQYV. CDR3 nucleotides: TGTGCCAGCTCACCCGGGACACCCCGAGAAGAGCAGTACGTC.

In this sample, this clone turned up a few times. The CDR3 DNA reads as TGTGCCAGCAGTCCCGAGCGGGGGGCACGCAATGAGCAGTTCTTC. Its protein is CASSPERGARNEQFF. The rearrangement uses TRBV28 and TRBJ2-1, with 9 bases fitting TRBD2. Looked up from germline, CDR1 is MDHEN and CDR2 is SYDVKM. The CDR3 runs to 15 residues. V gave up 5 bases and J gave up 6 bases; unmatched junction bases: 8.

The rearrangement links TRBV7-3 to TRBJ2-1; 12 nucleotides agree with TRBD2. This CDR3 spans 19 amino acids. Trimming took 5 bases from V and 3 from J; bases not matched to a gene: 14. Germline V lookup: CDR1 SGHTA, CDR2 FQGTGA. CDR3 protein: CASSPWTSGTLGGYNEQFF. The CDR3 DNA reads TGTGCCAGCAGCCCTTGGACTAGCGGGACCCTCGGAGGCTACAATGAGCAGTTCTTC.

The rearrangement uses TRBV21-1 and TRBJ2-7; the D call of TRBD2 is as the table states it, not checked on the DNA. TRBV21-1 is a documented pseudogene. CDR3 size: 16 residues. DNA for the CDR3: TGTGCCAGCCGCCGGGAGGGGACCAAACTTTCCTACGAGCAGTACGTC. It translates to CASRREGTKLSYEQYV.

The V call is TRBV10-3, the J call TRBJ1-6; 7 bases fit TRBD1. CDR3 size: 14 residues. Germline V CDR1 and CDR2: ENHRY, SYGVKD. V lost 9 bases to trimming and J lost 4 bases; unmatched junction nucleotides: 6. This CDR3 is CAIGRDSYNSPLHF. The CDR3 DNA reads TGTGCCATAGGCCGGGACAGTTATAATTCACCCCTCCACTTT.

The CDR3 DNA reads TGTGCCAGCAGTCGCACCTCATCCTACGAGCAGTACTTC. It encodes CASSRTSSYEQYF. The V and J genes are TRBV27 and TRBJ2-7; D is unresolved. Deletions cut 5 bases from V and 1 base from J, with 9 bases between. The germline CDR1 and CDR2 sequences are MNHEY and SMNVEV (reference sequence). This CDR3 has 13 amino acids.

The J gene is TRBJ1-5, the V gene TRBV5-6; unclear D gene. Germline-derived CDR1 and CDR2 are SGHDT and YYEEEE. This CDR3 contains 12 residues. V lost 0 bases, J lost 5 bases, and 3 bases lay in between. CDR3 DNA sequence: TGTGCCAGCAGCTTGGGGGATCAGCCCCAGCATTTT. Its translation: CASSLGDQPQHF. The variable domain in full, completed from reference TRBV5-6 and TRBJ1-5, reads DAGVTQSPTHLIKTRGQQVTLRCSPKSGHDTVSWYQQALGQGPQFIFQYYEEEERQRGNFPDRFSGHQFPNYSSELNVNALLLGDSALYLCASSLGDQPQHFGDGTRLSIL.

The chain joins TRBV3-1 (or the pseudogene TRBV3-2) to TRBJ1-1; 9 bases are a match to TRBD1. Germline V gene data show CDR1 as LGHDT and CDR2 as YNNKEL (reference sequence). The CDR3 consists of 15 residues. V dropped 6 bases and J dropped 1; count of bases not matched to a gene: 6. The CDR3 DNA reads as TGTGCCAGCAGTACGACGGGACAGGGGAACACTGAAGCTTTCTTT. It yields the protein CASSTTGQGNTEAFF.

V usage is TRBV7-8 and J usage is TRBJ1-4, with D possibly being TRBD1 (5 bases). V was cut by 6 bases and J by 4 bases, with 12 bases left in between. The CDR3 runs 14 residues. Per germline, CDR1 SGHVS and CDR2 FQNEAQ. For the CDR3, the DNA is TGTGCCAGCAGGCACGGGGGGGTTAATGAAAAACTGTTTTTT. Translation gives CASRHGGVNEKLFF.

The chain combines TRBV5-4 with TRBJ2-6; TRBD1 matches at 9 bases. The V segment lost 4 bases and the J segment 0 bases; nucleotides outside the gene matches: 11. From germline, CDR1 is SGHNT and CDR2 YYREEE (reference sequence). The CDR3 extends over 19 amino acids. The CDR3 protein is CASSPQRRTGDSGANVLTF. The CDR3, as DNA: TGTGCCAGCAGCCCTCAGCGAAGGACAGGGGACTCTGGGGCCAACGTCCTGACTTTC.

This clone appeared a few times. This chain's CDR3 is CASSLKDPNYSPLHF. The DNA for the CDR3 is TGTGCCAGTAGTCTAAAGGACCCGAATTATTCACCCCTCCACTTT. This rearrangement joins TRBV19 to TRBJ1-6; D remains ambiguous. Germline CDR1 and CDR2: LNHDA and SQIVND (reference sequence). V was pared by 5 bases and J by 8 bases, with 16 bases between. The CDR3 sequence is 15 residues long.